This T cell receptor beta chain was sequenced in a study of identical twins. This clonotype was seen repeatedly, ten times or more. The V end was cut by 6 bases, the J end by 6 bases, with 21 bases between. This CDR3 contains 16 residues. TCRdb independently ran MiXCR on the 5' RACE reads; one entry per CDR3 protein. The sample has hundreds of thousands of distinct CDR3 sequences, roughly 20% seen once; the top ten hold 4.3%. The sample was also reused in another study, on T cells expressing NK-cell markers.

This chain uses TRBV12-3 or TRBV12-4 with TRBJ2-1, with D possibly TRBD2 on 6 matching bases. The clonotype was recovered from a woman aged 18 to 35 in good health. Specimen: PBMCs. The CDR3 here is CASSPRGGGNPNEQFF. The CDR3 DNA reads as TGTGCCAGCAGCCCGCGGGGAGGAGGGAACCCCAATGAGCAGTTCTTC.